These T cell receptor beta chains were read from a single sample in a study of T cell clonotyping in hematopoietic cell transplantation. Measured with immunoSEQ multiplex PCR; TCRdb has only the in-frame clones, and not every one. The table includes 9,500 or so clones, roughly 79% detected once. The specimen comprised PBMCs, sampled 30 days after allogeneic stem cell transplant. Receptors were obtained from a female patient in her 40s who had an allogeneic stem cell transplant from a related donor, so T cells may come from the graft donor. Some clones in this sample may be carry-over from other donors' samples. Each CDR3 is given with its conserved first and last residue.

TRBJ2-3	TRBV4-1	CASSQGPSGYTDTQYF
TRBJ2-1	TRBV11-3	CASSFDSSYNEQFF
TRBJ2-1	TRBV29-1	CSVGWGLAPNEQFF
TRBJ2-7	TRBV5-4	CASSLVPKYEQYF
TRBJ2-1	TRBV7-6	CASSLYGTSGSGGKFF
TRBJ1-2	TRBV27	CASSLGVAANYGYTF
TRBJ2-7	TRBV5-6	CASSLPGETYEQYF
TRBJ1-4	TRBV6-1	CASSVRGNSNEKLFF
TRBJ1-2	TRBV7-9	CASSLSMQGHYGYTF
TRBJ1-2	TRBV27	CASSSGQDYGYTF
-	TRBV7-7	CASSFVDGDLSYEQYF
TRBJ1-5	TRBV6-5	CASSSSSAARNQPQHF
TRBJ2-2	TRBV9	CASSLRTSGNGWAGELFF
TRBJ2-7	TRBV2	CASSGYEQYF
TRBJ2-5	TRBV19	CAVGPGVETQYF
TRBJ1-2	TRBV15	CATSRDRGADYGYTF
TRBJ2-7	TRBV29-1	CSVFRGHEQYF
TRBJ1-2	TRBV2	CASSDGGIHGYTF
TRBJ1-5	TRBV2	CASSAWQGVQPQHF
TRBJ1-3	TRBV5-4	CASSWEGQQYSGNTIYF
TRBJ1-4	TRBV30	CAWKSGQGHANEKLFF
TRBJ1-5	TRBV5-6	CASSLDRGINQPQHF
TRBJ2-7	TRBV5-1	CASSLESGSYEQYF
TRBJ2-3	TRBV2	CASSQGREGRDTQYF
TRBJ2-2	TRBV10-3	CAISVGTATGELFF
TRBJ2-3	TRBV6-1	CASSSRDTDTQYF